Listed here is a single TCR beta chain. This clone has a handful of counts. This receptor's antigen is unknown. Per-base qualities were not stored, and no clone one base away is much larger. This sample is drawn from a study of OX40 agonist ivuxolimab in advanced cancers. About the study as a whole: Ivuxolimab was an agonistic, fully human IgG2 monoclonal antibody directed against OX40 (CD134), a costimulatory receptor. Intravenous ivuxolimab was administered to patients every 2 weeks at six dose levels: 0.01, 0.1, 0.3, 1.5, 3 and 10 mg/kg. Of the approximately 50 patients in dose escalation, about 20 had hepatocellular carcinoma, approximately 15 had melanoma, 9 had renal cell carcinoma and 9 had head and neck cancer. A male proportion of roughly 80% and a mean age of approximately 60 years, ranging from about 20 to 79, were recorded for the dose-escalation cohort. Patients were allowed to have had prior anti-PD-1, anti-PD-L1 or anti-CTLA-4 therapy, and around 37% of the dose-escalation patients had previously received checkpoint inhibitors. Partial responses occurred in three dose-escalation patients: two with cutaneous melanoma and one with hepatocellular carcinoma. The point of sequencing TCRbeta in the periphery was to test whether ivuxolimab changed TCR sequence diversity and drove clonal T-cell expansion. The paper describes the monotherapy dose-escalation part (N ≈ 49 patients) of the phase I trial of ivuxolimab.

For CDR1 and CDR2, the germline V gene lists SGHTA and FQGNSA. Between the V and J ends, shortened by 4 bases and 4 bases respectively, the junction contains 13 bases. Reading from cysteine to phenylalanine, the CDR3 counts 14 amino acids. Just the 42-base CDR3 DNA is kept, in frame starting at base 1. To sequence the TCRbeta CDR3 region, genomic DNA was isolated from the sorted cells. The immunoSEQ Assay was used to sequence the TCRbeta CDR3 regions. Sourced from immuneACCESS, this table was stored by TCRdb with only in-frame sequences that have V and J called. A share of the clones is absent; for the studies checked, an unresolved V gene accounts for under half, and the remainder has no known explanation. The sample contains around 80,000 clones, around 87% of them found a single time. Around 2.5% of the sample lies in the top ten. The full study reports these points: Clonal expansion of both CD4+ and CD8+ blood T cells was observed from baseline to week 6 at doses 0.1 to 3.0 mg/kg. After ivuxolimab, CD8+ T cells had more expanded clones than CD4+ T cells on average. The antigen specificity of the clonally expanded peripheral T cells was not determined. Low levels of normalized T-cell clonal expansion were also seen in some patients who did not respond. In partial responders in the 0.1-3.0 mg/kg groups, normalized peripheral clonal expansion was found to be among the lowest, especially among CD8+ T cells.

Patients with autoimmune disease history or receiving systemic immunosuppression were excluded from the trial. Peripheral blood for TCR sequencing was drawn from every dose cohort at baseline, at cycle 4 day 1 and at cycle 7 day 1. Samples were obtained from an open-label, multicenter, first-in-human phase I dose-escalation trial of ivuxolimab. Adults with locally advanced or metastatic head and neck squamous cell, hepatocellular, melanoma or renal cell carcinoma were enrolled in the trial. Before TCR sequencing, CD4+ and CD8+ T cells were separately sorted from peripheral blood. The chain is encoded by TRBV7-2 joined to TRBJ1-2; there is no confident call for the D gene. The TCR comes from an adult with an advanced solid tumor such as melanoma, head and neck, liver or kidney cancer. Specimen: CD4+ or CD8+ T cells sorted from blood, collected in a trial of the OX40 agonist ivuxolimab. The nucleotide sequence is given as TGTGCCAGCAGCTCCAGCCTGGGTCCCTATGGCTACACCTTC. This sequence encodes CASSSSLGPYGYTF.